These 21 T cell receptor beta chains originate from one sample sequenced in a study of blood T cell repertoires in COVID-19. Sequencing used immunoSEQ multiplex PCR; TCRdb keeps in-frame clones, though not all of them. The data contain about 360,000 clones, 70% to 90% of them seen just once; the ten biggest clones take up about 2.9%. The specimen sequenced was peripheral blood. The receptors were sampled from a human donor in a cohort sampled during active COVID-19.

V and J are TRBV5-6 and TRBJ1-2; perhaps TRBD1 as D (5 bases). Germline loops: CDR1 SGHDT, CDR2 YYEEEE. This CDR3 contains 17 residues. Trimming shortened V by 1 base and J by 4 bases, and 20 bases separated the two germline ends. The CDR3: CASSLLKRPRGGYGYTF. The CDR3 DNA sequence: TGTGCCAGCAGCTTGTTGAAACGGCCCCGGGGGGGCTATGGCTACACCTTC.

The CDR3 reads CASSFHGQGYGYTF. In nucleotides, the CDR3 is TGTGCCAGCAGTTTCCACGGACAGGGCTATGGCTACACCTTC. The V and J genes are TRBV27 and TRBJ1-2; TRBD1 matches 8 bases. The V and J ends lost 3 bases and 4 bases, in that order; junction bases with no gene match: 4. Germline V gene lookup returns CDR1 MNHEY and CDR2 SMNVEV (reference sequence). This CDR3 is built from 14 residues.

The genes are TRBV9 and TRBJ1-4; D call uncertain. Germline CDR1 reads SGDLS; CDR2 reads YYNGEE. CDR3 length equals 15 residues. V lost 3 bases and J lost 4, with 13 bases in between. The CDR3: CASSARGSGNEKLFF. Here the CDR3 DNA reads TGTGCCAGCAGCGCACGAGGGTCGGGTAATGAAAAACTGTTTTTT.

CDR3 sequence: CASGRAGYNQPQHF. DNA of the CDR3: TGTGCCAGCGGAAGGGCAGGGTACAATCAGCCCCAGCATTTT. The V and J genes are TRBV6-5 and TRBJ1-5; a possible D gene is TRBD1 (5 bases). CDR3 length: 14 residues. Germline V lookup: CDR1 MNHEY, CDR2 SVGAGI. Trimming shortened V by 8 bases and J by 3 bases, and 14 bases separated the two germline ends.

This chain connects TRBV6-5 to TRBJ1-6; TRBD1 might be the D (5 bases). Trimming cost V 4 bases and J 10 bases, with 11 bases left between them. Germline V gene data show CDR1 as MNHEY and CDR2 as SVGAGI. The CDR3 runs 13 residues. CDR3 protein: CASSSRVRSPLHF. Written as DNA, the CDR3 is TGTGCCAGCAGTTCCAGGGTGAGATCACCCCTCCACTTT.

In this sample, this clone turned up once. The chain has TRBV3-1 (or the pseudogene TRBV3-2) and TRBJ2-2; D gene unclear. This CDR3 has 14 amino acids. V was shortened by 0 bases and J by 7 bases, with 9 bases between the two germline ends. CDR1 is LGHDT, CDR2 YNNKEL, per germline (reference sequence). The CDR3 protein is CASSQDRVIGELFF. The CDR3 DNA reads TGTGCCAGCAGCCAAGACCGGGTCATCGGGGAGCTGTTTTTT.

The chain is built from TRBV29-1 and TRBJ2-7; 10 nucleotides align to TRBD2. Germline V gene lookup returns CDR1 SQVTM and CDR2 ANQGSEA. V was pared by 4 bases and J by 4 bases, with 4 bases of the junction left unmatched. The length of the CDR3 is 13 residues. The CDR3 reads CSVAGLAAYEQYF. The CDR3 DNA sequence: TGCAGCGTTGCAGGACTAGCGGCATACGAGCAGTACTTC.

The chain employs TRBV2 and TRBJ2-3; 13 bases match TRBD2. The CDR3 has 15 amino acids. The germline V gene encodes CDR1 SNHLY and CDR2 FYNNEI. V lost 8 bases to trimming and J lost 4 bases; unmatched junction nucleotides: 6. CDR3 coding DNA: TGTGCCAGCCCGACTAGCGGGAGGCCGGCAGATACGCAGTATTTT. It specifies CASPTSGRPADTQYF.

This chain uses TRBV7-2 with TRBJ1-5; D gene ambiguous. Germline V CDR1 and CDR2: SGHTA, FQGNSA. V shed 2 bases and J shed 0 bases, with 5 bases lying between them. The CDR3 loop spans 14 amino acids. This CDR3 is CASSLHNSNQPQHF. In nucleotides, the CDR3 is TGTGCCAGCAGCTTACACAATAGCAATCAGCCCCAGCATTTT.

In this sample, this clone turned up a few times. The chain couples TRBV5-5 to TRBJ2-7; 10 bases fit TRBD2. This CDR3 comprises 15 residues. Germline V gene sequence: CDR1 SGHKS, CDR2 YYEKEE (reference sequence). The V gene end was trimmed by 3 bases and the J gene end by 2 bases; junction bases not matched to a gene: 5. CDR3 amino acids: CASSSTSGFTYEQYF. CDR3 DNA: TGTGCCAGCAGCTCGACTAGCGGGTTTACCTACGAGCAGTACTTC.

This chain joins TRBV29-1 and TRBJ2-2; 8 nucleotides align to TRBD1. From germline, CDR1 is SQVTM and CDR2 ANQGSEA. This CDR3 region has 13 residues. After removal of 3 bases from V and 5 bases from J, the junction contained 2 bases not matched to a gene. DNA for the CDR3: TGCAGCGTTGACAGGGGGCGAACCGGGGAGCTGTTTTTT. It is translated as CSVDRGRTGELFF.

This clone was picked up a small number of times. The chain is built from TRBV5-1 and TRBJ2-7; 7 bases align to TRBD2. After removal of 5 bases from V and 4 bases from J, the junction contained 15 bases not matched to a gene. Per germline, CDR1 SGHRS and CDR2 YFSETQ. The CDR3 has 16 amino acids. CDR3 nucleotide sequence: TGCGCCAGCAGGACCTCTAGCGGTAATGACATGTACGAGCAGTACTTC. Translating gives CASRTSSGNDMYEQYF.

This clone was observed a single time. This chain links TRBV9 with TRBJ1-2; 9 bases are shared with TRBD1. After removal of 4 bases from V and 8 bases from J, the junction contained 9 bases not matched to a gene. There are 14 residues in the CDR3. From germline, CDR1 is SGDLS and CDR2 YYNGEE. The CDR3 nucleotides read TGTGCCAGCAGCCCGTGGGACAGGGTAGGAGGCTACACCTTC. It specifies CASSPWDRVGGYTF.

The CDR3 sequence: CASSPTGQGNTIYF. CDR3 DNA sequence: TGTGCCAGTAGTCCAACAGGGCAAGGAAACACCATATATTTT. The chain employs TRBV19 and TRBJ1-3; D may be TRBD1 (6 bases). V dropped 5 bases and J dropped 4 bases, with 12 bases sitting between them. The CDR3 runs 14 residues. The germline V gene encodes CDR1 LNHDA and CDR2 SQIVND (reference sequence).

As concerns this clone: The sample contains more than one DNA sequence encoding this CDR3. The genes are TRBV29-1 and TRBJ2-5; TRBD1 agrees at 11 bases. The CDR3 totals 13 residues. In germline, CDR1 is SQVTM, CDR2 ANQGSEA. Germline trimming cut 7 bases from V and 1 base from J; bases unmatched to any gene: 2. The CDR3: CSAGTGGQETQYF. In nucleotides, the CDR3 is TGCAGCGCCGGGACAGGGGGCCAAGAGACCCAGTACTTC.

The CDR3 DNA follows: TGCGCCAGCAGCTTGTTCGCCGGACAGGTCCTTCGCGAGACCCAGTACTTC. Protein product: CASSLFAGQVLRETQYF. This sequence joins TRBV5-1 and TRBJ2-5; TRBD1 matches 7 bases. The junction had 14 bases not matched to a gene; V was cut back by 1 base and J by 5 bases. Germline V gives CDR1 SGHRS, CDR2 YFSETQ. The CDR3 has 17 residues.

The genes are TRBV2 and TRBJ2-5; 7 nucleotides line up with TRBD2. Looked up from germline, CDR1 is SNHLY and CDR2 is FYNNEI. V lost 6 bases and J lost 7; bases outside the gene matches: 5. The CDR3 spans 12 residues. DNA of the CDR3: TGTGCCAGCAGGCGGGAGTCAGGGACCCAGTACTTC. Amino acids: CASRRESGTQYF.

V and J are TRBV7-3 and TRBJ2-7; 11 bases line up with TRBD2. Germline V CDR1 and CDR2: SGHTA, FQGTGA. The V and J ends lost 5 bases and 4 bases, in that order; junction bases with no gene match: 7. CDR3 length equals 15 residues. The CDR3 DNA follows: TGTGCCAGCAGCCAAACTAGCGGGAGCTTTTACGAGCAGTACTTC. Protein sequence: CASSQTSGSFYEQYF.

V and J are TRBV20-1 and TRBJ1-1; D unresolved. The CDR3 runs 14 residues. V was cut by 3 bases and J by 0 bases, with 11 bases left in between. The germline CDR1 and CDR2 sequences are DFQATT and SNEGSKA (reference sequence). The DNA for the CDR3 is TGCAGTGCTAGTTTCGCCGGTCTGAACACTGAAGCTTTCTTT. This encodes CSASFAGLNTEAFF.

This clone was counted a single time. V and J are TRBV5-6 and TRBJ1-2; TRBD1 matches at 10 bases. V shed 4 bases and J 5 bases; nucleotides not matched to a gene: 5. The CDR3 has 14 amino acids. Germline-derived CDR1 and CDR2 are SGHDT and YYEEEE. The CDR3 sequence: CASSGTGAGYGYTF. CDR3 coding DNA: TGTGCCAGCAGCGGGACAGGGGCCGGGTATGGCTACACCTTC.

The table lists this clone with a count of one. This chain joins TRBV2 and TRBJ1-6; the match to TRBD1 covers 10 bases. Germline CDR1 and CDR2: SNHLY and FYNNEI. CDR3 length: 15 amino acids. V dropped 4 bases and J dropped 7; count of bases not matched to a gene: 4. In DNA, the CDR3 is TGTGCCAGCAGTGCCGACAGGGGGCGAAATTCACCCCTCCACTTT. Amino acid sequence: CASSADRGRNSPLHF.